This T cell receptor beta chain was identified in a study of tumor and adjacent non-tumor tissue in lung cancer (dated by TCRdb to 2016 to 2019). For context, the study as a whole: Of the cohort, about 11 patients had adenocarcinoma, 2 had squamous cell carcinoma and 1 had small cell lung cancer. Sequencing generated a total of 130,000,000 or so productive TCRbeta reads, averaging roughly 3.9 million reads per sample. For each patient, one tumor sample and one normal lung sample were taken, giving around 31 paired specimens that underwent TCRbeta CDR3 sequencing. The roughly 15 patients were aged roughly 30 to 85 years, included roughly ten men and 5 women, and had TNM stage I to III disease. Using bulk TCRbeta repertoires from under 17 lung cancer patients, the study set lung tumor tissue side by side with matched distant non-tumor lung tissue.

The germline V gene provides CDR1 LGHNA and CDR2 YNFKEQ. The CDR3 contains 11 residues, cysteine and phenylalanine counted. The CDR3 DNA has 33 bases and is translated from base 1. The method behind the library was multiplex PCR. TCRdb records Illumina HiSeq 2500 as the sequencer. TCRbeta libraries were constructed through three rounds of nested PCR with primers (Table S4) according to protocols adapted from ARM-PCR. Before sequencing, PCR products of 200-500 bp were cut from the gel and purified using the QIAquick gel extraction kit. Per the source publication's procedure: Reads were cleaned using Trimmomatic, were merged into complete CDR3 sequences using FLASH, and were assigned to V(D)J germline segments using MiTCR. VDJtools was used to compute clonal diversity as the inverse Simpson's index. In-frame sequences without a premature stop codon were defined as productive reads. The public reads were reprocessed in TCRdb via fastp at Q25 and MiXCR, keeping in-frame beta chains. Each CDR3 protein appears once, grouped with its most common genes and DNA. These V and J calls originate from TCRdb's pipeline instead of the authors' own analysis. The sample table contains 70,000 to 90,000 distinct CDR3 sequences; only one count was recorded for over 75% of them. Together, the top ten hold 10% to 15% of the sample.

Broad study findings and their caveats: Tumor tissue showed significantly greater TCR diversity (inverse Simpson) than normal lung tissue (about 400 vs 180, P = 0.0075, Mann-Whitney U test). Only approximately 16 patients were included in the cohort, and the need for larger samples and more detailed clinical data was noted by the authors. TCR diversity was significantly higher in younger patients, and greater tumor TCR diversity was associated with shorter overall survival and shorter disease-free survival. The sequencing platform is not named in the methods, and unique molecular identifiers are not mentioned. A significantly larger cumulative share of the repertoire was made up by the top 100 clones in normal lung than in tumor tissue. Peripheral blood was not sequenced, so blood TCRbeta repertoires were not examined in the lung cancer patients of the study.

A remark on this clonotype: Its antigen is still unknown. Sequence at one end of the junction differs from germline and may be a read error.

RNA was isolated from bulk unsorted tissue, and RNA quality was assessed with a NanoDrop ND-1000 and an Agilent 2100. Newly diagnosed lung cancer patients without prior chemotherapy who had been admitted for thoracic surgery in China between August and November 2014 were enrolled as donors. Patients who had received previous radiotherapy or chemotherapy, or who had another concurrent cancer, were excluded from the study. Pieces of surgical tissue measuring about 1-2 cm3 were kept in RNAlater solution and stored at -80 degrees C until use. The receptor was derived from a woman aged 45-60 years with non-small cell lung cancer. This chain is built from TRBV4-2 and TRBJ2-7; TRBD2 might be the D gene, on 5 matching bases. The sample taken for sequencing was lung tumor tissue. The DNA is as follows: TGTGCCAGCAGCCTAGACTACGAGGAGTACTTC. This sequence encodes CASSLDYEEYF.